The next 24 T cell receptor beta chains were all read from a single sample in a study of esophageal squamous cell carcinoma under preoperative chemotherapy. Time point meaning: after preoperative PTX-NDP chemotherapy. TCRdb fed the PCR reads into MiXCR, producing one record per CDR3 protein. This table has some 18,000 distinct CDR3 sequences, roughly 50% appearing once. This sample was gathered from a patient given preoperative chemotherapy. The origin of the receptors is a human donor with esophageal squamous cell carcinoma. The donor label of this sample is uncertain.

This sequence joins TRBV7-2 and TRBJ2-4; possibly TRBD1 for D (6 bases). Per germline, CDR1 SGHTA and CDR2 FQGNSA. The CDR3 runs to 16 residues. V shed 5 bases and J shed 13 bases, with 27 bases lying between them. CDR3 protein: CASSAPGLGAKNTQYF. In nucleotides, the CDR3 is TGTGCCAGCAGCGCACCGGGGCTGGGGGCCAAAAACACGCAGTACTTC.

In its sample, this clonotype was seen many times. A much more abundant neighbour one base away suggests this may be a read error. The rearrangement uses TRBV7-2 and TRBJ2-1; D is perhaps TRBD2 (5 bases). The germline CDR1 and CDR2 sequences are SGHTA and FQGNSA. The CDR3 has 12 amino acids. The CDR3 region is CASSLAGETQFF. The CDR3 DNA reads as TGTGCCAGCAGCCTAGCCGGAGAGACCCAGTTCTTC.

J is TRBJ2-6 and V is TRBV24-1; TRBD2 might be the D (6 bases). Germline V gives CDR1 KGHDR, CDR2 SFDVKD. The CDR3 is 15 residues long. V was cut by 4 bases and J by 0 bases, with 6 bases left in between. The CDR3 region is CATSDGGSGANVLTF. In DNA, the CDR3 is TGTGCCACCAGTGACGGGGGCTCTGGGGCCAACGTCCTGACTTTC.

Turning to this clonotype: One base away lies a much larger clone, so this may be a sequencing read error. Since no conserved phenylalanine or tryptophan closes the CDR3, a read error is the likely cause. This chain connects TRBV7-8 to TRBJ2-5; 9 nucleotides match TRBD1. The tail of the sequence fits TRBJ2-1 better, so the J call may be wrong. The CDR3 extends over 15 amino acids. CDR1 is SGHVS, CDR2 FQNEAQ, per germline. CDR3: CASSPQGARQETQFS. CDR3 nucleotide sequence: TGTGCCAGCAGCCCACAGGGGGCGCGCCAAGAGACCCAGTTCTCC.

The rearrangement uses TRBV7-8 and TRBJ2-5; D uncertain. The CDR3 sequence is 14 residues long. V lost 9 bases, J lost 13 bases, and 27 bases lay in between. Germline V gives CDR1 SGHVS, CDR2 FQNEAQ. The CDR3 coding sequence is TGTGCCAGGGGCTCGGCTACGGCGAAAGAGACCTGGTACTTC. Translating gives CARGSATAKETWYF.

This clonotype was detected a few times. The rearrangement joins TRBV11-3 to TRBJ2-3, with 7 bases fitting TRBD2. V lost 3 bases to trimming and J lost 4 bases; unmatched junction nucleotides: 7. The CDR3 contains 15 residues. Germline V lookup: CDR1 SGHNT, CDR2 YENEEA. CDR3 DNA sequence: TGTGCCAGCAGCTTGGGAGGACTAGTGGCAGATACGCAGTATTTT. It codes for CASSLGGLVADTQYF.

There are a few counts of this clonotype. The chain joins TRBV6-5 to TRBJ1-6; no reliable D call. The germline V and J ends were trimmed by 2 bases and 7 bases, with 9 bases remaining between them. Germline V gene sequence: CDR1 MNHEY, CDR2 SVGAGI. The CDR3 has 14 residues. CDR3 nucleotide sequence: TGTGCCAGCAGTTACGCAGGCCCCAATTCACCCCTCCACTTT. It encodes CASSYAGPNSPLHF.

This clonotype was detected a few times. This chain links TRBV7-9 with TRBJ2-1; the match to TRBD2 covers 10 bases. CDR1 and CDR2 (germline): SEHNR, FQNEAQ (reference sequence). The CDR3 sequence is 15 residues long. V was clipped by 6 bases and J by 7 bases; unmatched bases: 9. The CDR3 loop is CASSSNSGRRNEQFF. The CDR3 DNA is TGTGCCAGCAGTTCGAATAGCGGGAGGCGTAATGAGCAGTTCTTC.

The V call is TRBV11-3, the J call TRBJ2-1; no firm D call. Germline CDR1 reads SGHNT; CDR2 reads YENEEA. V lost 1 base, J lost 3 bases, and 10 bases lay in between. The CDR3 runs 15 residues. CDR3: CASSLGARHYNEQFF. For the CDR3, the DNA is TGTGCCAGCAGCTTAGGCGCCCGACACTACAATGAGCAGTTCTTC.

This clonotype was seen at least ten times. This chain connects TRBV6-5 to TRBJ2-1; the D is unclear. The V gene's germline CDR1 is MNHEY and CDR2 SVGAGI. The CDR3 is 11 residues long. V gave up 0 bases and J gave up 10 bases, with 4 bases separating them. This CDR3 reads CASSYSLEQFF. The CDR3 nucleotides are TGTGCCAGCAGTTACTCGCTCGAGCAGTTCTTC.

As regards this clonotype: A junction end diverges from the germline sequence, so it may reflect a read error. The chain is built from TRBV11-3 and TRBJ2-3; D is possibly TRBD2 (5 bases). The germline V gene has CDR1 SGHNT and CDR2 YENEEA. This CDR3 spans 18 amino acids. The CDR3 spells CASSFSETGVRSGDTQYF. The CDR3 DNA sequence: TGTGCCAGCAGCTTCAGCGAGACTGGGGTGAGGTCCGGGGATACGCAGTATTTC.

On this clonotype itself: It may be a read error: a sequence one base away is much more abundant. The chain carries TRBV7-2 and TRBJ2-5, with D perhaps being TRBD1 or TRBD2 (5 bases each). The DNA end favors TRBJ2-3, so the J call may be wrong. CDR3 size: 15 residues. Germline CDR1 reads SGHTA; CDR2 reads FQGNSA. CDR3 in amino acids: CASSLGWGSADMQYF. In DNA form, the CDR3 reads TGTGCCAGCAGCTTAGGCTGGGGGAGCGCAGATATGCAGTATTTT.

The CDR3 sequence is CASSPGDQGDEQFF. In DNA form, the CDR3 reads TGTGCCAGCAGTCCGGGGGACCAGGGGGATGAGCAGTTCTTC. The chain couples TRBV12-3 or TRBV12-4 to TRBJ2-1; D is possibly TRBD1 (7 bases). CDR3 length: 14 amino acids. Trimming left V 5 bases short and J 8 bases short, with 16 bases between.

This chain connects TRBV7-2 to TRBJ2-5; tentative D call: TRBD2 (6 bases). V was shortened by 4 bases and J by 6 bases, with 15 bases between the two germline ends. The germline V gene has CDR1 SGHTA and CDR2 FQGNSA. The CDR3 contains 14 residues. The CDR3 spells CASSSALGGKTQYF. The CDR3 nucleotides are TGTGCCAGCAGCTCCGCCCTCGGGGGAAAGACCCAGTACTTC. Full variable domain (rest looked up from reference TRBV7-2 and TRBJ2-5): GAGVSQSPSNKVTEKGKDVELRCDPISGHTALYWYRQSLGQGLEFLIYFQGNSAPDKSGLPSDRFSAERTGGSVSTLTIQRTQQEDSAVYLCASSSALGGKTQYFGPGTRLLVL.

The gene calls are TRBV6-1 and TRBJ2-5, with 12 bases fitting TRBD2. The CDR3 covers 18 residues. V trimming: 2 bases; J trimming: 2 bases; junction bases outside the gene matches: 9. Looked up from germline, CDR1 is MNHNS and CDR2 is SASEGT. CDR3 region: CASSETPPGLAGQETQYF. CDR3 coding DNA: TGTGCCAGCAGTGAAACGCCCCCTGGACTAGCGGGACAAGAGACCCAGTACTTC.

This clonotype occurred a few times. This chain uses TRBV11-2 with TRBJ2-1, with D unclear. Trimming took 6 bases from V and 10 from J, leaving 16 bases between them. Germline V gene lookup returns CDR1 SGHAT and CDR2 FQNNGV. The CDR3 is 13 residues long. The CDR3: CASSLFPFLEQFF. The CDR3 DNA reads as TGTGCCAGCAGTCTATTTCCTTTCCTGGAGCAGTTCTTC.

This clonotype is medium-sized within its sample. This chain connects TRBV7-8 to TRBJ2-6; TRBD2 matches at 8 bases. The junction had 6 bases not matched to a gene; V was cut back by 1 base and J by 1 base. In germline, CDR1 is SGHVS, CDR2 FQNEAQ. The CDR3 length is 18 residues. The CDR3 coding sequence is TGTGCCAGCAGCTTAGGGGGACTAGATTTTTCTGGGGCCAACGTCCTGACTTTC. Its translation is CASSLGGLDFSGANVLTF.

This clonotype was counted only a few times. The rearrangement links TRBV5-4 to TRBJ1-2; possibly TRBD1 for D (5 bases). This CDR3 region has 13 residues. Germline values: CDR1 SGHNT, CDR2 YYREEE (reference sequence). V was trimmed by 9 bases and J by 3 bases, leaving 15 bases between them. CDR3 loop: CATRPGLDYGYTF. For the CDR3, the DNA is TGTGCCACACGCCCAGGGCTCGACTATGGCTACACCTTC.

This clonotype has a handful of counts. This CDR3 reads CASTFGLAGSYEQYF. CDR3 nucleotide sequence: TGTGCCAGCACCTTCGGGCTAGCGGGCTCCTACGAGCAGTACTTC. The gene calls are TRBV7-2 and TRBJ2-7; 8 nucleotides line up with TRBD2. With V trimmed by 7 bases and J by 0 bases, 8 bases remained unmatched. Germline CDR1 reads SGHTA; CDR2 reads FQGNSA. The CDR3 consists of 15 residues.

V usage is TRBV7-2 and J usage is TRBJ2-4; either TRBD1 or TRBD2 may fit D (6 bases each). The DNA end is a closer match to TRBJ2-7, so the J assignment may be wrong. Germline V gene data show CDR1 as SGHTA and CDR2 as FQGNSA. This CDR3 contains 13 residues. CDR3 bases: TGTGCCAGCAGCGGGGGGCCCTCCTACGAGCAGTACTTC. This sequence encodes CASSGGPSYEQYF.

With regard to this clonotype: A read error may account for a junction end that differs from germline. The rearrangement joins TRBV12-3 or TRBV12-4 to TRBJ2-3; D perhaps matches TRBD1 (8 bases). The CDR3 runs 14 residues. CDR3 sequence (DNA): TGTGGCAGCAGGGGGCGGCTAGCGGAAGATACGCAGTATTTT. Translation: CGSRGRLAEDTQYF.

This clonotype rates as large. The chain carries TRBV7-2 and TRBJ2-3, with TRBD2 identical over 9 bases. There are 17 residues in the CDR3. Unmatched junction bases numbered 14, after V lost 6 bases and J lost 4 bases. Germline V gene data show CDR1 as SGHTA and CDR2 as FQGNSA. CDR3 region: CASRILGSGSIADTQYF. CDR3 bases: TGTGCCAGCAGGATACTAGGTAGCGGGAGTATCGCAGATACGCAGTATTTT.

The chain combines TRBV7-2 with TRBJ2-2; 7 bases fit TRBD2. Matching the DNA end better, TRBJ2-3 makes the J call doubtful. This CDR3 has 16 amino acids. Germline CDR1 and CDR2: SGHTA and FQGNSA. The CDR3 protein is CAGTGREAVCTGAQYF. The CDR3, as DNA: TGTGCCGGCACGGGCCGGGAGGCGGTGTGCACAGGTGCGCAGTATTTT.

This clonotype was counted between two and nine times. Written as DNA, the CDR3 is TGTGCCAGCAGCTTAGATCCCACGTTCTACAATGAGCAGTTCTTC. Its translation: CASSLDPTFYNEQFF. The gene calls are TRBV7-2 and TRBJ2-1; no definite D call. The V end lost 1 base, the J end lost 3 bases, and 10 bases lay between the germline ends. CDR1 and CDR2 from the germline V gene are SGHTA and FQGNSA. This CDR3 has 15 amino acids.